One sample yielded the 30 T cell receptor beta chains listed below, sequenced in a study of shared clonotypes between healthy human individuals. Profiled with immunoSEQ multiplex PCR; TCRdb holds only in-frame clones, not every one. The sample lists roughly 1 million clones, 70% to 80% occurring once. Sequenced material: memory CD4+ T cells sorted from blood. Subset defined: CD45RA-negative fraction. The receptors stem from a man between 18 and 35 years old in good health.

The CDR3 DNA is TGTGCTAGTGGTTTGGGACAGGGGGTGTCGGAGACCCAGTACTTC. Amino acid sequence: CASGLGQGVSETQYF. The chain employs TRBV12-5 and TRBJ2-5, with 9 bases that match TRBD1. Germline V gives CDR1 LGHNT, CDR2 FRNRAP. The CDR3 length is 15 residues. The ends lost 1 base at V and 5 bases at J; junction bases unmatched: 5.

CDR3 sequence reads: CATSRDQTGVAEQYF. The CDR3 bases are TGTGCCACCAGCAGAGACCAGACAGGGGTTGCCGAGCAGTACTTC. The chain couples TRBV15 to TRBJ2-7; 8 nucleotides align to TRBD1. The trim removed 0 bases at V and 6 bases at J, leaving 7 bases unmatched. CDR1 and CDR2 from the germline V gene are LNHNV and YYDKDF (reference sequence). The CDR3 extends over 15 amino acids.

Note on this clone: Other nucleotide sequences in the sample specify the same CDR3. Here the CDR3 DNA reads TGTGCCAGCAGCTTAGTGACGGGCGCCTACGAGCAGTACTTC. This gives the protein CASSLVTGAYEQYF. This chain links TRBV7-2 with TRBJ2-7; no definite D call. The CDR3 loop spans 14 amino acids. Trimming took off 1 base at V and 2 bases at J, with 9 bases between the two ends. Germline V gene lookup returns CDR1 SGHTA and CDR2 FQGNSA.

V and J are TRBV6-5 and TRBJ2-7; D is unresolved. CDR1 and CDR2 from the germline V gene are MNHEY and SVGAGI. This CDR3 is built from 13 residues. V was cut by 6 bases and J by 6 bases, with 15 bases left in between. The CDR3 protein is CASRFLLSSEQYF. In nucleotides, the CDR3 is TGTGCCAGCAGGTTCCTATTGTCATCCGAGCAGTACTTC.

This clone has only one observation. The gene calls are TRBV5-1 and TRBJ2-3; 9 bases line up with TRBD2. The V and J ends lost 3 bases and 6 bases, in that order; junction bases with no gene match: 8. The CDR3 extends over 15 amino acids. Germline V lookup: CDR1 SGHRS, CDR2 YFSETQ. CDR3 DNA: TGCGCCAGCAGCTGGGATAGCGGGAGAAGGGATACGCAGTATTTT. Its protein product is CASSWDSGRRDTQYF.

The chain is built from TRBV19 and TRBJ2-5; D uncertain. From germline, CDR1 is LNHDA and CDR2 SQIVND (reference sequence). The CDR3 contains 14 residues. V gave up 3 bases and J gave up 4 bases, with 12 bases separating them. The CDR3 protein is CASSINSQAETQYF. The CDR3 DNA reads TGTGCCAGTAGTATTAATTCCCAGGCAGAGACCCAGTACTTC.

This sequence joins TRBV27 and TRBJ1-6; D is unresolved. The CDR3 loop spans 13 amino acids. V dropped 2 bases and J dropped 13 bases, with 12 bases sitting between them. Germline CDR1 reads MNHEY; CDR2 reads SMNVEV (reference sequence). The CDR3 reads CASSLEEAHPLHF. Written as DNA, the CDR3 is TGTGCCAGCAGTTTAGAGGAAGCCCATCCCCTCCACTTT.

V and J are TRBV6-5 and TRBJ1-5, with 9 bases aligning to TRBD1. CDR3 size: 13 residues. Per the germline V gene, CDR1 is MNHEY and CDR2 is SVGAGI. Losses at the gene ends were 5 bases for V and 9 bases for J; bases not matched to a gene: 5. The CDR3 region is CASSRTGERPQHF. Written as DNA, the CDR3 is TGTGCCAGCAGTAGGACAGGGGAGCGGCCCCAGCATTTT.

This clone has a single count. The chain combines TRBV6-1 with TRBJ1-4; D is uncertain. The CDR3 loop spans 15 amino acids. Trimming shortened V by 3 bases and J by 10 bases, and 18 bases separated the two germline ends. Germline V gives CDR1 MNHNS, CDR2 SASEGT. The CDR3 DNA follows: TGTGCCAGCAGTGATAGTGGGGTTAAGGGAGTAAAACTGTTTTTT. This sequence encodes CASSDSGVKGVKLFF.

The chain is built from TRBV28 and TRBJ1-4, with D tentatively TRBD1 (5 bases). Germline V gene data show CDR1 as MDHEN and CDR2 as SYDVKM. The CDR3 is 18 amino acids. V was cut by 6 bases and J by 0 bases, with 20 bases left in between. The CDR3 protein is CASSFSPFRAATNEKLFF. The CDR3 DNA sequence: TGTGCCAGCAGCTTCAGTCCCTTCAGGGCCGCAACTAATGAAAAACTGTTTTTT.

The chain combines TRBV7-2 with TRBJ1-1; 7 nucleotides match TRBD1. CDR1 SGHTA and CDR2 FQGNSA come from the germline V gene. V lost 6 bases, J lost 10 bases, and 14 bases stayed unmatched. This CDR3 is 14 amino acids long. CDR3 DNA sequence: TGTGCCAGCAGACCGGGACAGCGGACAGTCGGAGCTTTCTTT. Amino acids: CASRPGQRTVGAFF. Filled out from reference TRBV7-2 and TRBJ1-1, the complete variable domain reads GAGVSQSPSNKVTEKGKDVELRCDPISGHTALYWYRQSLGQGLEFLIYFQGNSAPDKSGLPSDRFSAERTGGSVSTLTIQRTQQEDSAVYLCASRPGQRTVGAFFGQGTRLTVV.

Concerning this clone itself: Additional DNA sequences in this sample encode the identical CDR3. The J gene is TRBJ2-7, the V gene TRBV6-6; no clear D. The germline gives CDR1 MNHNY, CDR2 SVGAGI (reference sequence). This CDR3 is built from 12 residues. The V and J ends lost 2 bases and 2 bases respectively, with 4 bases between them. The CDR3 loop is CASSYSAYEQYF. CDR3 bases: TGTGCCAGCAGTTACAGCGCCTACGAGCAGTACTTC.

The V and J genes are TRBV5-1 and TRBJ2-7; 7 nucleotides agree with TRBD1. CDR3 size: 15 residues. V lost 4 bases and J lost 2; bases outside the gene matches: 9. In germline, CDR1 is SGHRS, CDR2 YFSETQ. The CDR3 bases are TGCGCCAGCAGCCGTACCCGGGACAGTGCCTACGAGCAGTACTTC. Protein product: CASSRTRDSAYEQYF.

J is TRBJ2-7 and V is TRBV5-1; D is perhaps TRBD1 or TRBD2 (5 bases each). Germline V lookup: CDR1 SGHRS, CDR2 YFSETQ. V dropped 2 bases and J dropped 1 base, with 19 bases sitting between them. This CDR3 comprises 17 residues. CDR3: CASSLDSSGTISYEQYF. CDR3 nucleotides: TGCGCCAGCAGCTTAGATTCTTCCGGGACCATATCCTACGAGCAGTACTTC.

About this clone: Other DNA sequences within the sample encode an identical CDR3. The V call is TRBV5-1, the J call TRBJ1-1; D possibly corresponds to TRBD1 (5 bases). The CDR3 runs to 13 residues. Between the trimmed V and J ends, which lost 2 bases and 1 base, there was a span of 6 bases. The germline V gene encodes CDR1 SGHRS and CDR2 YFSETQ. The CDR3 sequence: CASSFGGNTEAFF. CDR3 DNA: TGCGCCAGCAGCTTCGGGGGGAACACTGAAGCTTTCTTT.

This clone has a single count. This chain joins TRBV29-1 and TRBJ1-1; D might be TRBD1 (5 bases). The CDR3 consists of 12 residues. V lost 7 bases and J 0 bases, leaving 9 bases between the germline ends. Germline V CDR1 and CDR2: SQVTM, ANQGSEA. CDR3 amino acids: CSGWGLNTEAFF. Written as DNA, the CDR3 is TGCAGCGGATGGGGCTTGAACACTGAAGCTTTCTTT.

The V gene is TRBV6-4, the J gene TRBJ2-7; 8 nucleotides agree with TRBD1. Germline V lookup: CDR1 MRHNA, CDR2 SNTAGT. V dropped 8 bases and J dropped 0; count of bases not matched to a gene: 3. This CDR3 spans 13 amino acids. For the CDR3, the DNA is TGTGCCAGCGGGGGACAGGCCTCCTACGAGCAGTACTTC. Translated, it gives CASGGQASYEQYF.

As concerns this clone: The identical CDR3 is also encoded by other nucleotide sequences in the sample. This sequence joins TRBV18 and TRBJ2-2; tentative D call: TRBD2 (5 bases). The CDR3 consists of 12 residues. V was shortened by 6 bases and J by 6 bases, with 8 bases between the two germline ends. Germline values: CDR1 KGHSH, CDR2 LQKENI. Here the CDR3 reads CASSPDSGELFF. In DNA form, the CDR3 reads TGTGCCAGCTCCCCGGACTCCGGGGAGCTGTTTTTT.

This chain connects TRBV9 to TRBJ2-1; 9 bases align to TRBD2. The CDR3 has 16 residues. J was trimmed by 12 bases and V by 6 bases; bases with no gene match: 19. Germline V gene lookup returns CDR1 SGDLS and CDR2 YYNGEE. The CDR3 sequence is CASIFLGLAGPGPQFF. The CDR3 coding sequence is TGTGCCAGCATCTTCTTAGGGCTAGCGGGACCAGGCCCGCAGTTCTTC. Together with reference TRBV9 and TRBJ2-1, the CDR3 gives the full variable domain: DSGVTQTPKHLITATGQRVTLRCSPRSGDLSVYWYQQSLDQGLQFLIQYYNGEERAKGNILERFSAQQFPDLHSELNLSSLELGDSALYFCASIFLGLAGPGPQFFGPGTRLTVL.

The V gene is TRBV28, the J gene TRBJ1-1; no clear D. In germline, CDR1 is MDHEN, CDR2 SYDVKM. There are 14 residues in the CDR3. V was shortened by 7 bases and J by 1 base, with 13 bases between the two germline ends. In DNA, the CDR3 is TGTGCCAGCACCCCCTATAACAAGAACACTGAAGCTTTCTTT. It translates to CASTPYNKNTEAFF.

This clone showed up just a few times. Other nucleotide sequences in the sample specify the same CDR3. The chain has TRBV2 and TRBJ2-7; perhaps D is TRBD1 or TRBD2 (5 bases each). CDR3 length: 14 residues. CDR1 and CDR2 from the germline V gene are SNHLY and FYNNEI. V lost 4 bases, J lost 4 bases, and 14 bases lay in between. CDR3 in amino acids: CASSGGTVPYEQYF. The CDR3 coding sequence is TGTGCCAGCAGTGGTGGGACGGTTCCTTACGAGCAGTACTTC.

As to this clone: A junction boundary mismatches the germline segment, possibly from a read error. J is TRBJ2-1 and V is TRBV10-1, with D possibly matching TRBD2 (5 bases). Germline V gene lookup returns CDR1 WNHNN and CDR2 SYGVQD (reference sequence). The CDR3 totals 13 residues. In DNA, the CDR3 is TGCGCCAGCAGTGAGCAACTAGACAATGATCAGTTCTTC. Translation: CASSEQLDNDQFF.

The chain uses TRBV25-1 and TRBJ1-2; D remains unclear. The ends were cut back, 3 bases at V and 7 bases at J, with 9 bases in the middle. Germline V gives CDR1 MGHDK, CDR2 SYGVNS. There are 12 residues in the CDR3. The chain's CDR3 is CASSDDAGGYTF. The CDR3 coding sequence is TGTGCCAGCAGTGACGATGCGGGTGGCTACACCTTC.

The chain uses TRBV5-1 and TRBJ2-2; 7 bases are shared with TRBD2. With V trimmed by 0 bases and J by 2 bases, 4 bases remained unmatched. Germline CDR1 SGHRS, CDR2 YFSETQ. The CDR3 contains 16 residues. The CDR3 sequence is CASSLATSANTGELFF. CDR3 nucleotides: TGCGCCAGCAGCTTGGCTACTAGCGCAAACACCGGGGAGCTGTTTTTT.

In this sample, this clone turned up once. This CDR3 reads CASSLGRGQSYEQYF. As DNA, the CDR3 is TGTGCCAGCAGCTTAGGTCGGGGACAATCCTACGAGCAGTACTTC. The gene calls are TRBV7-2 and TRBJ2-7, with a tentative D call TRBD1 (6 bases). This CDR3 contains 15 residues. Trimming removed 1 base at V and 1 base at J, with 11 bases between. Looked up from germline, CDR1 is SGHTA and CDR2 is FQGNSA.

The sample holds one count of this clone. V is TRBV7-2 and J is TRBJ2-1; no clear D. Germline CDR1 SGHTA, CDR2 FQGNSA. Trimming pared 7 bases from V and 5 bases from J, leaving 12 bases between. This CDR3 contains 13 residues. The CDR3 coding sequence is TGTGCCAGCAAACTCTTAGCAAACAATGAGCAGTTCTTC. Translated, it gives CASKLLANNEQFF.

This chain joins TRBV21-1 and TRBJ2-4. TRBV21-1 is marked as a pseudogene. The CDR3 has 15 amino acids. The CDR3 protein is CASSKVGLAKNIQYF. The CDR3 DNA sequence: TGTGCCAGCAGCAAAGTGGGGTTGGCCAAAAACATTCAGTACTTC.

The CDR3 bases are TGTGCCAGCAGCGGTGGGACAGGGGTGTATGGCTACACCTTC. Its protein product is CASSGGTGVYGYTF. The V gene is TRBV11-2, the J gene TRBJ1-2, with 10 bases lining up with TRBD1. Trimming cost V 5 bases and J 5 bases; bases outside gene matches: 5. This CDR3 region has 14 residues. Germline values: CDR1 SGHAT, CDR2 FQNNGV.

This rearrangement joins TRBV9 to TRBJ1-2, with TRBD1 matching 9 bases. This CDR3 is 14 amino acids long. Germline trimming cut 4 bases from V and 8 bases from J; bases unmatched to any gene: 9. Germline-derived CDR1 and CDR2 are SGDLS and YYNGEE. The DNA for the CDR3 is TGTGCCAGCAGCCCCGAGACAGGGGGGATCGGCTACACCTTC. Protein sequence: CASSPETGGIGYTF.

This chain connects TRBV7-2 to TRBJ2-2; TRBD2 matches 7 bases. The CDR3 spans 17 residues. J was trimmed by 4 bases and V by 1 base; bases with no gene match: 9. Germline CDR1 SGHTA, CDR2 FQGNSA. The CDR3 region is CASSLVSGTNPTGELFF. The CDR3 DNA reads as TGTGCCAGCAGCTTAGTTTCCGGGACTAATCCCACCGGGGAGCTGTTTTTT.